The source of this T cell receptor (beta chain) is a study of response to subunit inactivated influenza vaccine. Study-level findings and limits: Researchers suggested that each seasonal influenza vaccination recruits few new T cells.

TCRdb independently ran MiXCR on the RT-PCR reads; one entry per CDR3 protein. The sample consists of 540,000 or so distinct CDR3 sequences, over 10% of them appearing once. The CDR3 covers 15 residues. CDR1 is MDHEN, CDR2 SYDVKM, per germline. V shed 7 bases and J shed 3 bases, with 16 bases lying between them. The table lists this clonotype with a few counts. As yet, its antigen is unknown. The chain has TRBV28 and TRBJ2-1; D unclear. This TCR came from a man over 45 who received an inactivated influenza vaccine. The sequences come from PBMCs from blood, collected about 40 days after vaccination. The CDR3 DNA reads TGTGCCAGCACCCTAGGGCGAGAGGTCTACAATGAGCAGTTCTTC. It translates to CASTLGREVYNEQFF.